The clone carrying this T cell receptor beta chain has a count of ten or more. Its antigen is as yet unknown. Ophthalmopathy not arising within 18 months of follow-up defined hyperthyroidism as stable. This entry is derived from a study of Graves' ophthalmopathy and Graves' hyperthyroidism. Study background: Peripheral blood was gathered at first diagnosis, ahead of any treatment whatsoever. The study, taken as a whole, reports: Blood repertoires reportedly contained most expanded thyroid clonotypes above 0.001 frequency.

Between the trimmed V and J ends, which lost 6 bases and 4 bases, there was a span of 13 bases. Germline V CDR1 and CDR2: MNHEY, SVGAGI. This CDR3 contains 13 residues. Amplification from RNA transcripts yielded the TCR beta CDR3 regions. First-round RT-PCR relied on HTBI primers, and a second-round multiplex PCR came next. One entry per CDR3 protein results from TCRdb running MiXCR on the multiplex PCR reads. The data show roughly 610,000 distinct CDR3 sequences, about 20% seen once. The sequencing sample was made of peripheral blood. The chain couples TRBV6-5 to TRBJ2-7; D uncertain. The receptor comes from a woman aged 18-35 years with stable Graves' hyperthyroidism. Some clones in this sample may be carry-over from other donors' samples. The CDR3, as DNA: TGTGCCAGCAGCTATGGACCCAGGTACGAGCAGTACTTC. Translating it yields CASSYGPRYEQYF.